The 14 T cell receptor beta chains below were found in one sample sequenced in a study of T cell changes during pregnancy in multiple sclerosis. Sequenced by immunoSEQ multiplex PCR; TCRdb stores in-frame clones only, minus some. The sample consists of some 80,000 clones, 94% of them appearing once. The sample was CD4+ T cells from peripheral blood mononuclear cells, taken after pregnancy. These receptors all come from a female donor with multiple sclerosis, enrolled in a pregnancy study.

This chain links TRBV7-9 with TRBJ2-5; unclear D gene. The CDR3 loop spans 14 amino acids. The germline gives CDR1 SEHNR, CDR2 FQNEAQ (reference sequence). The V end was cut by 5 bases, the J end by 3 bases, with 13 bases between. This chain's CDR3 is CASSPVMSEETQYF. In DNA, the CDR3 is TGTGCCAGCAGCCCGGTAATGTCGGAAGAGACCCAGTACTTC.

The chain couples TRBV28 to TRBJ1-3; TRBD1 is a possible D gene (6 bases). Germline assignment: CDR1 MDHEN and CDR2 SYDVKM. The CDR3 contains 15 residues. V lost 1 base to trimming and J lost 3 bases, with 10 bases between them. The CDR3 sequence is CASSLLGAGGNTIYF. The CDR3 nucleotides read TGTGCCAGCAGTTTATTGGGGGCAGGTGGAAACACCATATATTTT.

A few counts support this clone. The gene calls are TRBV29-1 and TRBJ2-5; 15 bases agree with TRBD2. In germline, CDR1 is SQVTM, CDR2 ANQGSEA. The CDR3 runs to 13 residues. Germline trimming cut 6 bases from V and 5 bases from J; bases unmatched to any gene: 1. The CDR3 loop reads CSVGTSGRETQYF. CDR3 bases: TGCAGCGTCGGGACTAGCGGGAGGGAGACCCAGTACTTC. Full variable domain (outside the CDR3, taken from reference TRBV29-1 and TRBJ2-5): SAVISQKPSRDICQRGTSLTIQCQVDSQVTMMFWYRQQPGQSLTLIATANQGSEATYESGFVIDKFPISRPNLTFSTLTVSNMSPEDSSIYLCSVGTSGRETQYFGPGTRLLVL.

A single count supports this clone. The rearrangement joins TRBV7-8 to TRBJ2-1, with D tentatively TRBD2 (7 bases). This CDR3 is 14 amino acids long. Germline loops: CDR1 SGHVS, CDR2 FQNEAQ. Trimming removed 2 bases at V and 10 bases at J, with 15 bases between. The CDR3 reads CASSLTWEGGEQFF. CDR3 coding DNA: TGTGCCAGCAGCTTAACGTGGGAGGGGGGGGAGCAGTTCTTC. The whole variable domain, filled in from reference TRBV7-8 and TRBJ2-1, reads GAGVSQSPRYKVAKRGQDVALRCDPISGHVSLFWYQQALGQGPEFLTYFQNEAQLDKSGLPSDRFFAERPEGSVSTLKIQRTQQEDSAVYLCASSLTWEGGEQFFGPGTRLTVL.

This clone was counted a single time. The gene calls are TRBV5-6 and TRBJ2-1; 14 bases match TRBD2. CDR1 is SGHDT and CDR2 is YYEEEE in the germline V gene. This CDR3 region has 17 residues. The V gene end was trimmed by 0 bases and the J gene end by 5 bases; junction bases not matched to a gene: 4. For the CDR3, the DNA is TGTGCCAGCAGCTTGGCGACTAGCGGGAGGGCCGACAATGAGCAGTTCTTC. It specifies CASSLATSGRADNEQFF.

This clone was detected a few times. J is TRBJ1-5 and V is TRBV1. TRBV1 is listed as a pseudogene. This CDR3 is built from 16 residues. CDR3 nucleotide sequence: TGCACCAGCAGCCAATTAAAAAAAGGAGAGAATCAGCCCCAGCATTTT. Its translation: CTSSQLKKGENQPQHF.

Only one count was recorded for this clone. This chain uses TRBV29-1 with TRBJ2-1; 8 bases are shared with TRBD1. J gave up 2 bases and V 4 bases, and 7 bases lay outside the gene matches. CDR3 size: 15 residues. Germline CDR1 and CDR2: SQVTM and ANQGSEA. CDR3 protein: CSVGRQTGAYNEQFF. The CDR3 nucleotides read TGCAGCGTTGGCCGACAGACAGGGGCCTACAATGAGCAGTTCTTC.

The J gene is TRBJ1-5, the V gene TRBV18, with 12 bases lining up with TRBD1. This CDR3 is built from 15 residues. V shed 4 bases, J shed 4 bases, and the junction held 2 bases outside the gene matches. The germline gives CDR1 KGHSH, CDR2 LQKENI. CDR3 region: CASSRDRGLNQPQHF. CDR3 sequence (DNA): TGTGCCAGCTCACGGGACAGGGGGCTGAATCAGCCCCAGCATTTT.

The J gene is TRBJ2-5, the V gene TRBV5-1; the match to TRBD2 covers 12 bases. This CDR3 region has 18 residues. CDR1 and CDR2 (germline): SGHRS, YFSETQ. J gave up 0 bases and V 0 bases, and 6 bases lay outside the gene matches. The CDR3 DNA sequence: TGCGCCAGCAGCTTGGTCTGGACTAGCGGGGTGTACCAAGAGACCCAGTACTTC. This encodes CASSLVWTSGVYQETQYF.

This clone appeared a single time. CDR3 sequence: CASSISLAGPYEQYF. The DNA for the CDR3 is TGTGCCAGTAGTATATCACTAGCGGGACCCTACGAGCAGTACTTC. V is TRBV19 and J is TRBJ2-7; TRBD2 agrees at 10 bases. The CDR3 spans 15 residues. Germline CDR1 LNHDA, CDR2 SQIVND (reference sequence). Trimming removed 2 bases from V and 2 bases from J; junction bases left unmatched: 3.

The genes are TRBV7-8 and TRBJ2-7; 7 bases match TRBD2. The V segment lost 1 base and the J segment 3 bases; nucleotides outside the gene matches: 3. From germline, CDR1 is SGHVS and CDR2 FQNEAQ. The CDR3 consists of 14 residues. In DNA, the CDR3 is TGTGCCAGCAGCTTAGTTACTAGCGTCTACGAGCAGTACTTC. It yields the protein CASSLVTSVYEQYF.

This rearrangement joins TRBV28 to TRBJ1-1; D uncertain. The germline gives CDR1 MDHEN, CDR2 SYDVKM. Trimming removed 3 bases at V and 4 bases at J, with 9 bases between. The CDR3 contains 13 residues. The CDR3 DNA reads TGTGCCAGCAGTTTTCGCCCGGGCACTGAAGCTTTCTTT. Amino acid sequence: CASSFRPGTEAFF.

In DNA form, the CDR3 reads TGTGCCAGCAGCTTTGGACTGAATGAAAAACTGTTTTTT. Amino acids: CASSFGLNEKLFF. The genes are TRBV11-2 and TRBJ1-4, with no clear D. The CDR3 has 13 amino acids. The germline CDR1 and CDR2 sequences are SGHAT and FQNNGV. Trimming cost V 3 bases and J 5 bases, with 7 bases left between them.

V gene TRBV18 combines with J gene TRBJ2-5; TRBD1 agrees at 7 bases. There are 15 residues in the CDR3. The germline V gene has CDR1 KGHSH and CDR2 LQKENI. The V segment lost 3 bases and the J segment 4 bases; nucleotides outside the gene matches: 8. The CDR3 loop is CASSPLRQGRETQYF. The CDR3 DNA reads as TGTGCCAGCTCACCCTTAAGACAGGGCAGAGAGACCCAGTACTTC.